This TCR beta chain was recovered during a study of cytomegalovirus exposure and HLA in healthy donors. The CDR3 consists of 16 residues. Looked up from germline, CDR1 is SGHTA and CDR2 is FQGTGA. With V trimmed by 5 bases and J by 6 bases, 12 bases remained unmatched. The repertoire was sequenced with immunoSEQ multiplex PCR; TCRdb's copy has only in-frame clones and lacks some. Among about 340,000 clones, roughly 85% were seen once, and the ten largest hold roughly 0.8%. This chain connects TRBV7-3 to TRBJ2-1, with 8 bases matching TRBD2. The TCR was taken from a young woman in good health and CMV-seronegative. Sequenced sample: PBMCs. The DNA for the CDR3 is TGTGCCAGCAGCGACCCTAGCGGGCCCGGACCCAATGAGCAGTTCTTC. Translating gives CASSDPSGPGPNEQFF. Based on the CDR3 plus reference TRBV7-3 and TRBJ2-1, the full variable domain is GAGVSQTPSNKVTEKGKYVELRCDPISGHTALYWYRQSLGQGPEFLIYFQGTGAADDSGLPNDRFFAVRPEGSVSTLKIQRTERGDSAVYLCASSDPSGPGPNEQFFGPGTRLTVL.